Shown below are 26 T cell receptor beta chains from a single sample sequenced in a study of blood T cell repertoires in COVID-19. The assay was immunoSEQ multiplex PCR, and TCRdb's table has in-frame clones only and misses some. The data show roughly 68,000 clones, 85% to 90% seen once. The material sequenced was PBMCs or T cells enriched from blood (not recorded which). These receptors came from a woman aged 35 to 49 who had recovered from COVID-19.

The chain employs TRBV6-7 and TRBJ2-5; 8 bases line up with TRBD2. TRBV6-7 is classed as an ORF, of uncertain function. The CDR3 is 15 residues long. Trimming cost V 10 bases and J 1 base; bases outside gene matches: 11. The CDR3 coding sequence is TGTGCCACCACACGTATGGCGGGGGGCCAAGAGACCCAGTACTTC. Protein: CATTRMAGGQETQYF.

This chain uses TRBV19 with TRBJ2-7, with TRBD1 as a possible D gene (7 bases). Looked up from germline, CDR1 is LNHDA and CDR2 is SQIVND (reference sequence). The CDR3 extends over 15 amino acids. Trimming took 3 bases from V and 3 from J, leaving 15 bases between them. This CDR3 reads CASSITRQGGYEQYF. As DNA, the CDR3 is TGTGCCAGTAGTATCACCCGACAGGGAGGCTACGAGCAGTACTTC.

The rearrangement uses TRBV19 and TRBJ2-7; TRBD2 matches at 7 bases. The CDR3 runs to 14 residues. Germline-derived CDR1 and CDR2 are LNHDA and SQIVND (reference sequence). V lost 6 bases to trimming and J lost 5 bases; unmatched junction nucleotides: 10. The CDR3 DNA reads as TGTGCCAGTAGAGAAATCGGGGAGGGCAACGAGCAGTACTTC. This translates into CASREIGEGNEQYF. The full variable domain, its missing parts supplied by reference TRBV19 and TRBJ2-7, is DGGITQSPKYLFRKEGQNVTLSCEQNLNHDAMYWYRQDPGQGLRLIYYSQIVNDFQKGDIAEGYSVSREKKESFPLTVTSAQKNPTAFYLCASREIGEGNEQYFGPGTRLTVT.

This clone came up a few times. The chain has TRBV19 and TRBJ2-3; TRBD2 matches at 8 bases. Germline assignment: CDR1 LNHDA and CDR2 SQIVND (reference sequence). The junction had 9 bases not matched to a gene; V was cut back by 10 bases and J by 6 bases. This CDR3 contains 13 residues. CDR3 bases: TGTGCCACCCACGGGGGGGCCATGGATACGCAGTATTTT. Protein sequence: CATHGGAMDTQYF.

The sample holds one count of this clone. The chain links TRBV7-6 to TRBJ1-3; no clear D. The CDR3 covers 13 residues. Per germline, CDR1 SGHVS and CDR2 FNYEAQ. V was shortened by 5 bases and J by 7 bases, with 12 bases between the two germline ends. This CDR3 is CASSTRTGNTIYF. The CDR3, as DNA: TGTGCCAGCAGCACTCGGACGGGGAACACCATATATTTT.

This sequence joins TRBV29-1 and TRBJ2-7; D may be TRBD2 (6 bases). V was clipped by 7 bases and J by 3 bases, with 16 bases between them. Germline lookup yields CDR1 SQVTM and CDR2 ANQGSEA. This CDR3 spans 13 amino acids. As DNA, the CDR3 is TGCAGCGCCCAGGGCCTAGCGCACTACGAGCAGTACTTC. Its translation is CSAQGLAHYEQYF.

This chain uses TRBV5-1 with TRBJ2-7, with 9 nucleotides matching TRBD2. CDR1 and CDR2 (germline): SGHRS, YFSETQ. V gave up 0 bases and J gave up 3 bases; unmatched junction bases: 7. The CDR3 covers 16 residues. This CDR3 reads CASSLAELAGFYEQYF. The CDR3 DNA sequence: TGCGCCAGCAGCTTGGCGGAGCTAGCGGGATTCTACGAGCAGTACTTC.

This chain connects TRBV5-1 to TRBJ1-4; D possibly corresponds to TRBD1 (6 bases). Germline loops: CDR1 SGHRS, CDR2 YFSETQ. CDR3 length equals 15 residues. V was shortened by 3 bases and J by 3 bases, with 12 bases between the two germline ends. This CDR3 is CASSWATGPNEKLFF. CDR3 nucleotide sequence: TGCGCCAGCAGCTGGGCCACAGGGCCTAATGAAAAACTGTTTTTT.

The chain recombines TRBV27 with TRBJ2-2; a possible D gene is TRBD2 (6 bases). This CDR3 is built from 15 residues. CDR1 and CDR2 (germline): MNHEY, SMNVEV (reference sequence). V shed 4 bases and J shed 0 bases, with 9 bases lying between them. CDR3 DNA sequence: TGTGCCAGCAGTTCGGGACTTCCGAACACCGGGGAGCTGTTTTTT. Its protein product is CASSSGLPNTGELFF.

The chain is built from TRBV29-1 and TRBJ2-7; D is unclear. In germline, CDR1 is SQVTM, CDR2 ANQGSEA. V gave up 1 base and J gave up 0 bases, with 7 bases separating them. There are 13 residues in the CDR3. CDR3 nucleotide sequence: TGCAGCGTTGAAGTCCTTAGCTCCTACGAGCAGTACTTC. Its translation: CSVEVLSSYEQYF.

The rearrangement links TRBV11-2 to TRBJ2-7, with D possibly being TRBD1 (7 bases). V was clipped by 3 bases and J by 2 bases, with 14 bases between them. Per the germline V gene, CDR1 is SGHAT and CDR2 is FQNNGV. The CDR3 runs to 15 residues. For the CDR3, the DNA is TGTGCCAGCAGCTTCAGGAGGGACAGCACCTACGAGCAGTACTTC. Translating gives CASSFRRDSTYEQYF.

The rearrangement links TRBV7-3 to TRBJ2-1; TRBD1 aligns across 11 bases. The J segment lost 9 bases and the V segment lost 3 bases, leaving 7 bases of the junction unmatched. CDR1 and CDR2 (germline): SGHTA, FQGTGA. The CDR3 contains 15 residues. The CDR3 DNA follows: TGTGCCAGCAGCTTGGGACAGGGGGTTTTCGGTGAGCAGTTCTTC. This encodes CASSLGQGVFGEQFF.

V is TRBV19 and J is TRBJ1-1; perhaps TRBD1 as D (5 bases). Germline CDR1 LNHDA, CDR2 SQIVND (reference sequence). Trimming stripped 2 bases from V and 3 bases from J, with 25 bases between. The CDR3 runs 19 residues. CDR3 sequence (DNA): TGTGCCAGTAGTATAATGGGGAACTTTCGGCAGGGTCGGTACACTGAAGCTTTCTTT. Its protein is CASSIMGNFRQGRYTEAFF.

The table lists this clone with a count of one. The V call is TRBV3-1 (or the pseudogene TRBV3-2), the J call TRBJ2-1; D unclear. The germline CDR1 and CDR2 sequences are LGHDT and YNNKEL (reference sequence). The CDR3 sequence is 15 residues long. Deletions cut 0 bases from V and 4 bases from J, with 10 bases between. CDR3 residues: CASSQEAFPYNEQFF. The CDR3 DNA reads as TGTGCCAGCAGCCAAGAGGCTTTCCCATACAATGAGCAGTTCTTC.

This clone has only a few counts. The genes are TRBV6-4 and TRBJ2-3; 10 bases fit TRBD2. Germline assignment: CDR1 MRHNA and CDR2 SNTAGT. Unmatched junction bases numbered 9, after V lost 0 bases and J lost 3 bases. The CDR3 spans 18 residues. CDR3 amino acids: CASSDSASGGGGTDTQYF. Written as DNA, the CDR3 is TGTGCCAGCAGTGACTCGGCTAGCGGGGGCGGCGGAACAGATACGCAGTATTTT.

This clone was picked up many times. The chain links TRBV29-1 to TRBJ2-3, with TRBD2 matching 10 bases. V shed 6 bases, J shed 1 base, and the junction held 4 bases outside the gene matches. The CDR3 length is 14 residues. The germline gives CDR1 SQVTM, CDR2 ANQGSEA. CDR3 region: CSVPTSGGTDTQYF. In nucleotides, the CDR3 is TGCAGCGTGCCCACTAGCGGGGGCACAGATACGCAGTATTTT.

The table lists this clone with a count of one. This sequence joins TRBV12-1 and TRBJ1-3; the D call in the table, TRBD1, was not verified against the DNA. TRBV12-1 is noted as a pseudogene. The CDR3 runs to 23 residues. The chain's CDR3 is CASSFEGLEWEGQGGFSGNTIYF. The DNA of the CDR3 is TGTGCCAGCAGCTTTGAAGGTCTGGAATGGGAAGGACAGGGAGGGTTTTCTGGAAACACCATATATTTT.

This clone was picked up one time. CDR3 in DNA: TGCGCCAGCAGTTTTACCGGGACAGGGGGTATGAACACTGAAGCTTTCTTT. This encodes CASSFTGTGGMNTEAFF. This chain connects TRBV10-2 to TRBJ1-1; 11 bases align to TRBD1. V lost 5 bases and J lost 0; bases outside the gene matches: 8. Germline V gives CDR1 WSHSY, CDR2 SAAADI. The CDR3 spans 17 residues.

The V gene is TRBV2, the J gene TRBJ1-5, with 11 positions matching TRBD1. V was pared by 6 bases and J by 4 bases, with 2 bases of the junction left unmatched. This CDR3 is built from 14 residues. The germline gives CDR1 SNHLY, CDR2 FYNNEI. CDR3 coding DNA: TGTGCCAGCAGAGGACAGGGGGCAAATCAGCCCCAGCATTTT. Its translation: CASRGQGANQPQHF.

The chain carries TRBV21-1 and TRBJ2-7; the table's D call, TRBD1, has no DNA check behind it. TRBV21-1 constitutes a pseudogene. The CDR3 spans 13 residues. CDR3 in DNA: TGTGCCAGCAGCATGTGGCACTCCTACGAGCAGTACTTC. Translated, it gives CASSMWHSYEQYF.

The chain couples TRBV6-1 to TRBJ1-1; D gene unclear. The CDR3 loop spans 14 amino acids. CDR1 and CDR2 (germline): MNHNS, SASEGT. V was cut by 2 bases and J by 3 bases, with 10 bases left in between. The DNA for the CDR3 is TGTGCCAGCAGTGAACTATTGAGAGACACTGAAGCTTTCTTT. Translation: CASSELLRDTEAFF.

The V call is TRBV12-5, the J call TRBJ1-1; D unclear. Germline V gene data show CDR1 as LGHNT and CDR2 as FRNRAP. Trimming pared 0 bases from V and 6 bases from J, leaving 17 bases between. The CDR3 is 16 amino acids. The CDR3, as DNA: TGTGCTAGTGGTTTGGTCTTGGGTTTCGGGGAGCCTGAAGCTTTCTTT. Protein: CASGLVLGFGEPEAFF.

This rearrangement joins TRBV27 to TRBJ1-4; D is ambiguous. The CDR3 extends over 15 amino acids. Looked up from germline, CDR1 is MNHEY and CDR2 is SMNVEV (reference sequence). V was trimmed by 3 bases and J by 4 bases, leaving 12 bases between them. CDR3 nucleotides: TGTGCCAGCAGTTTTTCAGGTTTCTATAATGAAAAACTGTTTTTT. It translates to CASSFSGFYNEKLFF.

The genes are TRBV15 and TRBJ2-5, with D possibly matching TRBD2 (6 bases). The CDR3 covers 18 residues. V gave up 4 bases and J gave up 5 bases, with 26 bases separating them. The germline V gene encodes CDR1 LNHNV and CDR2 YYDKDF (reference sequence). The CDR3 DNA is TGTGCCACCAGCAATCAGGCGGGACCGAGTACACGGGGGGAGACCCAGTACTTC. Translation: CATSNQAGPSTRGETQYF.

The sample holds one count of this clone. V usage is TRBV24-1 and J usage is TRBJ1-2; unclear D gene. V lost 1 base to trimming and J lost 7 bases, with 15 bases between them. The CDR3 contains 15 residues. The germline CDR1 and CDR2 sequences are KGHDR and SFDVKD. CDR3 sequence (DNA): TGTGCCACCAGTGATTTTTCAACACAGTTTAGTGGCTACACCTTC. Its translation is CATSDFSTQFSGYTF.

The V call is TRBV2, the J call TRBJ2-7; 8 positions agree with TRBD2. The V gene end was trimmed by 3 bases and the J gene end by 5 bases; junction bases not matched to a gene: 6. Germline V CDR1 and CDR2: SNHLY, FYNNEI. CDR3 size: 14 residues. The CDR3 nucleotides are TGTGCCAGCAGTGATACCGGACTAGCCCACGAGCAGTACTTC. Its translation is CASSDTGLAHEQYF.